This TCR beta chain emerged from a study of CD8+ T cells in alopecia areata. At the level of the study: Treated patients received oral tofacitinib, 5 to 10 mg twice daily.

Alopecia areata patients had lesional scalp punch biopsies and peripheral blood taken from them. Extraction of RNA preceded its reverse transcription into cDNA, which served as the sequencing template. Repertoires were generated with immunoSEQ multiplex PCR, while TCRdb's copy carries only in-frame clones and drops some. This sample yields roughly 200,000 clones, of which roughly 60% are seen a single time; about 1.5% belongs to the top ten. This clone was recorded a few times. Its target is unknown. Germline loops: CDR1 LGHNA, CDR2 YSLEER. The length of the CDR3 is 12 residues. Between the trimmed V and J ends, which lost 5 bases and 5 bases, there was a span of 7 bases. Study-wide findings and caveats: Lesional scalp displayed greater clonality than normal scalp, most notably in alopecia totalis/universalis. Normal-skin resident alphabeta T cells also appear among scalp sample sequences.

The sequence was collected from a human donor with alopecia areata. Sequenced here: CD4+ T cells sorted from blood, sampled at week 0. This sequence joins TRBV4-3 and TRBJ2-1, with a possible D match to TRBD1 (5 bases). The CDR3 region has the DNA TGCGCCAGCAGCTTGACAGACAATGAGCAGTTCTTC. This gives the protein CASSLTDNEQFF.